Reported below is one TCR beta chain. The table came from immunoSEQ multiplex PCR; TCRdb's copy has only in-frame clones and leaves some out. The data contain about 120,000 clones, about 92% of them singletons. The data derive from a study of control samples from healthy donors and cancer patients. The length of the CDR3 is 13 residues. V lost 2 bases and J 3 bases, leaving 7 bases between the germline ends. Germline V gene lookup returns CDR1 SGHTA and CDR2 FQGTGA. The V and J genes are TRBV7-3 and TRBJ1-1, with D unresolved. The TCR comes from a man aged 50 to 60 with head and neck cancer. The material sequenced was PBMCs. This CDR3 reads CASSLDRDTEAFF. The CDR3 DNA sequence: TGTGCCAGCAGCTTAGACCGGGACACTGAAGCTTTCTTT.